This T cell receptor beta chain was identified in a study of T cell changes during pregnancy in multiple sclerosis. This clone was found a few times. TCRdb keeps only in-frame clones here, not all; method: immunoSEQ multiplex PCR. The data show tens of thousands of clones, roughly 89% seen once. The V and J ends lost 0 bases and 3 bases respectively, with 11 bases between them. The CDR3 has 15 residues. Germline-derived CDR1 and CDR2 are LNHNV and YYDKDF (reference sequence). This TCR was recovered from a female donor in good health, enrolled as a control in a pregnancy study. The source was peripheral blood, collected after pregnancy. The chain links TRBV15 to TRBJ1-1; the D gene is possibly TRBD1 (6 bases). DNA of the CDR3: TGTGCCACCAGCAGAGATCAAACAGGGTACACTGAAGCTTTCTTT. Its translation is CATSRDQTGYTEAFF.